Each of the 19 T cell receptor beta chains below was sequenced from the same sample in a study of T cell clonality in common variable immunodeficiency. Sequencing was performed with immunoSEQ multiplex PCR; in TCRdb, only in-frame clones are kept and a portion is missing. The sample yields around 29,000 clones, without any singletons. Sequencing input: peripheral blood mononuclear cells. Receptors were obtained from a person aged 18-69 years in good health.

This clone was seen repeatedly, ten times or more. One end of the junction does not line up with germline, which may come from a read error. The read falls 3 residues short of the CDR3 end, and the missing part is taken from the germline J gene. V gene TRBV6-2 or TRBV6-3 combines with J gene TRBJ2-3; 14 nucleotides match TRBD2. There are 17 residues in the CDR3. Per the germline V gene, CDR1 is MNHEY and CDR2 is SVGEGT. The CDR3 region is CASSWSRLAGGSETQYF. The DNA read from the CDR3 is TGTGCCAGCAGTTGGTCGAGACTAGCGGGGGGGTCAGAGACG.

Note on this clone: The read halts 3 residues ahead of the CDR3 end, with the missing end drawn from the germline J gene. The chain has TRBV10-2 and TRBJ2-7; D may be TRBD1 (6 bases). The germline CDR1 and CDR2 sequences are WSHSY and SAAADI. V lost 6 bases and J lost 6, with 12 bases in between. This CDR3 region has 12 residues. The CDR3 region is CASSQGQLEQYF. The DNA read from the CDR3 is TGCGCCAGCAGCCAGGGACAACTCGAG.

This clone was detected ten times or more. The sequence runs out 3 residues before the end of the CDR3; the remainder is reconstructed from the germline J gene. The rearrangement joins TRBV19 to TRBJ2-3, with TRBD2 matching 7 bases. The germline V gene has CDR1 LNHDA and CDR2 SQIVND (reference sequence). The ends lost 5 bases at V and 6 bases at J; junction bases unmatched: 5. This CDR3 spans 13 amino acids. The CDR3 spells CASSEGGVDTQYF. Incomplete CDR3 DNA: TGTGCCAGTAGTGAGGGAGGGGTGGATACG.

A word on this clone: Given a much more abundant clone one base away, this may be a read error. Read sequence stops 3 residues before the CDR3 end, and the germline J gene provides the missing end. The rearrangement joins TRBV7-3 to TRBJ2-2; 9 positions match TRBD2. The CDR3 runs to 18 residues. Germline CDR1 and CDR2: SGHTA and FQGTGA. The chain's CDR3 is CASSLGPGLASGANVLFF. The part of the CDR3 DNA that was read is TGTGCCAGCAGCTTGGGTCCGGGACTAGCCTCTGGGGCCAACGTG.

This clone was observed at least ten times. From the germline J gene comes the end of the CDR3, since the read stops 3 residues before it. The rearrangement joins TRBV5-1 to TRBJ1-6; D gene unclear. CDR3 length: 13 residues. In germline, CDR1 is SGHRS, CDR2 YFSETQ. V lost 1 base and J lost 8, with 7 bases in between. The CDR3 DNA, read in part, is TGCGCCAGCAGCTTGACCCAGGATTCACCC. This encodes CASSLTQDSP. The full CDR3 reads CASSLTQDSPLHF. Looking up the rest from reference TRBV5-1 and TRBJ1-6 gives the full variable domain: KAGVTQTPRYLIKTRGQQVTLSCSPISGHRSVSWYQQTPGQGLQFLFEYFSETQRNKGNFPGRFSGRQFSNSRSEMNVSTLELGDSALYLCASSLTQDSPLHFGNGTRLTVT.

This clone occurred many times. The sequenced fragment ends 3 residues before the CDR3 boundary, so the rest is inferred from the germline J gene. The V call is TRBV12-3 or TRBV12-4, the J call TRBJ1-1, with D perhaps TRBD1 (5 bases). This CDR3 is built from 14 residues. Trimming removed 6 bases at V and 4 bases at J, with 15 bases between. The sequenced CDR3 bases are TGTGCCAGCAGCCTCGACGACAGTGGCACTGAA. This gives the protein CASSLDDSGTE. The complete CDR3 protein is CASSLDDSGTEAFF.

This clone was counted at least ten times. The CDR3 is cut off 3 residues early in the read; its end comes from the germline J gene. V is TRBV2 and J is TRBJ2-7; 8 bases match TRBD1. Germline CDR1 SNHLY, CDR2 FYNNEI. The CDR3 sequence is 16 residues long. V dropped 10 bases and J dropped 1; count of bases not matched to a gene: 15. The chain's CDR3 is CAITGTRTGRSYEQYF. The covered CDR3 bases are TGTGCCATCACAGGGACGAGGACAGGGCGGTCCTACGAG.

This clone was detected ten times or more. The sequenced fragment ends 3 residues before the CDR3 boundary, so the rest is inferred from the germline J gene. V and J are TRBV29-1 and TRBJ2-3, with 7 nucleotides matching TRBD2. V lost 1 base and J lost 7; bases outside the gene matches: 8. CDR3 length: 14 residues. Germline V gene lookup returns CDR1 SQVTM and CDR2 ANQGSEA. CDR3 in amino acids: CSVEGGGRPHTQYF. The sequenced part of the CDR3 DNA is TGCAGCGTTGAAGGGGGGGGACGCCCCCATACG.

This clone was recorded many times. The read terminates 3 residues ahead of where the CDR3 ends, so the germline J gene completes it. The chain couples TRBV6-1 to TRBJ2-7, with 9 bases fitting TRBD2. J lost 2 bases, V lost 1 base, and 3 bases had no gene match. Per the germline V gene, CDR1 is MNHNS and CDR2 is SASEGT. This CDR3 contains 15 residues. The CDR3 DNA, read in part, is TGTGCCAGCAGTGAAGAGGCTAGCGGGGCCTACGAG. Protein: CASSEEASGAYE. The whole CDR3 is CASSEEASGAYEQYF.

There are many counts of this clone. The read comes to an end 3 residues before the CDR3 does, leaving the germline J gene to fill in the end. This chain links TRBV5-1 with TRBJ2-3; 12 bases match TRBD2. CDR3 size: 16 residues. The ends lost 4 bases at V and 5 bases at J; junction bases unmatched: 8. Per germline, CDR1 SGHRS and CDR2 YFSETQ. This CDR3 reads CASSTASGGAIDTQYF. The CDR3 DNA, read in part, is TGCGCCAGCAGCACCGCTAGCGGGGGGGCCATAGATACG.

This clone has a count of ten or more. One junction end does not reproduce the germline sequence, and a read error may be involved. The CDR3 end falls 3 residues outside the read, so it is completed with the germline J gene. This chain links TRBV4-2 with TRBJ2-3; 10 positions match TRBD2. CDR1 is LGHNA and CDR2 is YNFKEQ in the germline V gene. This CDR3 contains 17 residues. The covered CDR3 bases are TGCGCCAGCAGCCAAGTAGCTAGCGGGGGTTTCACAGATACG. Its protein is CASSQVASGGFTDT. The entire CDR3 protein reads CASSQVASGGFTDTQYF.

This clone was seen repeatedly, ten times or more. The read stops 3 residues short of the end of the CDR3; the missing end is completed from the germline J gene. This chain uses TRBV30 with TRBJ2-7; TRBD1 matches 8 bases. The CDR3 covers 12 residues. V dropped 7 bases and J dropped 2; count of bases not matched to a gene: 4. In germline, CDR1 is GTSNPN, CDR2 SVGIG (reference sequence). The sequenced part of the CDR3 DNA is TGTGCCTTAGGGACAGGTCCCTACGAG. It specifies CALGTGPYE. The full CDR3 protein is CALGTGPYEQYF.

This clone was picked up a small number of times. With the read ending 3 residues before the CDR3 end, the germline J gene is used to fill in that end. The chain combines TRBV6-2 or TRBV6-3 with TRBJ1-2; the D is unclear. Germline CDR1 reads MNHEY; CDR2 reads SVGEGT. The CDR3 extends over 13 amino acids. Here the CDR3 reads CASALAGPDTYTF. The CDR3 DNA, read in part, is TGTGCCAGCGCATTAGCGGGCCCAGATACC.

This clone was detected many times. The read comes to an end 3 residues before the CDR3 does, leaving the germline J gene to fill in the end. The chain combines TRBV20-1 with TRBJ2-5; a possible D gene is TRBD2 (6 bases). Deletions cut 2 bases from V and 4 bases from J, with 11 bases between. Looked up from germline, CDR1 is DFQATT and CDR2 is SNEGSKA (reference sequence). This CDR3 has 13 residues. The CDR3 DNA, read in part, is TGCAGTGCTAGAACCGGGACTGGAGAGACC. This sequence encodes CSARTGTGET. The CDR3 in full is CSARTGTGETQYF.

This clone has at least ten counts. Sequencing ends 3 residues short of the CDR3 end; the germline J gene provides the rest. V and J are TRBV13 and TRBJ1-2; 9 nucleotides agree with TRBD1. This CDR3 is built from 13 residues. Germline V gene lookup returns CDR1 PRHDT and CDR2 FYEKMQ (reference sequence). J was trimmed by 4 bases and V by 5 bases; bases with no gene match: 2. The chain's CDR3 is CASSDRGTYGYTF. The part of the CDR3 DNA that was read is TGTGCCAGCAGCGACAGGGGGACCTATGGC. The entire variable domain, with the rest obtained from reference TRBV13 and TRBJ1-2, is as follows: AAGVIQSPRHLIKEKRETATLKCYPIPRHDTVYWYQQGPGQDPQFLISFYEKMQSDKGSIPDRFSAQQFSDYHSELNMSSLELGDSALYFCASSDRGTYGYTFGSGTRLTVV.

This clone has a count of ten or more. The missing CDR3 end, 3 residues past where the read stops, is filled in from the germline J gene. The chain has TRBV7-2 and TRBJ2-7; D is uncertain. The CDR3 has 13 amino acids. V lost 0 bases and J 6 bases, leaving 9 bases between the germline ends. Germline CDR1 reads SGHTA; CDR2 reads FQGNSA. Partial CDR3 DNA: TGTGCCAGCAGCTTAGCGAAAGGGCTCGAG. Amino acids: CASSLAKGLE. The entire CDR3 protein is CASSLAKGLEQYF.

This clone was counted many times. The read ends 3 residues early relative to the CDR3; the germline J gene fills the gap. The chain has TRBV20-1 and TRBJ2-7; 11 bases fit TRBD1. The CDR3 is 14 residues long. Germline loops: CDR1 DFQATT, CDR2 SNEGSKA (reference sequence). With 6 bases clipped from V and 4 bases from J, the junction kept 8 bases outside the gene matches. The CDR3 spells CSAPPGQGAYEQYF. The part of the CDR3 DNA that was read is TGCAGTGCCCCCCCAGGACAGGGGGCTTACGAG.

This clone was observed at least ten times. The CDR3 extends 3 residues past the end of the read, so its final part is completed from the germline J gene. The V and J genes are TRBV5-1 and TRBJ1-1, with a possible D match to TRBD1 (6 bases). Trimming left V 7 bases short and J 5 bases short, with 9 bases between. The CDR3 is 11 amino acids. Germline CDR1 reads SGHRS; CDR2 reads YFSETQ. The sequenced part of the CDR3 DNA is TGCGCCAGCGAGGGGGAAACTGAA. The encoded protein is CASEGETE. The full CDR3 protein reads CASEGETEAFF.

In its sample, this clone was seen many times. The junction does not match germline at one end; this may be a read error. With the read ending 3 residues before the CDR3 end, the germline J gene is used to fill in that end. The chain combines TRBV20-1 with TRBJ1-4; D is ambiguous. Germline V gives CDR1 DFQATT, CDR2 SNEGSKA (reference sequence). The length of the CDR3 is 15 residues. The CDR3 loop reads CSARENRALREKLFF. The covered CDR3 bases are TGCAGTGCGAGAGAAAACCGAGCCCTTCGTGAGAAA.